The rows below give T cell receptor beta chains drawn from one sample of a study of cytomegalovirus exposure and HLA in healthy donors. Here immunoSEQ multiplex PCR was the method, and the copy in TCRdb shows in-frame clones only, minus some. The sample comprises approximately 130,000 clones, 81% of which are singletons, and approximately 5.6% rests with the top ten. The sequenced sample was PBMCs. The receptor set was obtained from a woman aged 40 to 55 in good health and CMV-seropositive. CDR3s include the opening cysteine and the closing phenylalanine or tryptophan. A D gene is named only where the DNA matches it firmly. Only part of the rows carry a size: once, few, many, or a class if the clone is expanded.

j_gene: TRBJ2-1; d_gene: .; v_gene: TRBV5-4; abundance: .; CDR3aa: CASSLVSFAGPYNEQFF; CDR3nt: TGTGCCAGCAGCTTAGTGTCCTTTGCGGGGCCCTACAATGAGCAGTTCTTC
j_gene: TRBJ2-1; d_gene: .; v_gene: TRBV7-9; abundance: few; CDR3aa: CASTSDGSSYNEQFF; CDR3nt: TGTGCCAGCACGAGTGACGGGAGCTCCTACAATGAGCAGTTCTTC
j_gene: TRBJ1-5; d_gene: TRBD1; v_gene: TRBV6-4; abundance: .; CDR3aa: CASSDLGTDASNQPQHF; CDR3nt: TGTGCCAGCAGTGACCTCGGGACAGACGCTAGCAATCAGCCCCAGCATTTT
j_gene: TRBJ2-2; d_gene: TRBD2; v_gene: TRBV27; abundance: .; CDR3aa: CASSPEPSGTSTGELFF; CDR3nt: TGTGCCAGCAGTCCAGAACCCTCCGGGACTAGTACCGGGGAGCTGTTTTTT
j_gene: TRBJ2-3; d_gene: TRBD2; v_gene: TRBV5-1; abundance: once; CDR3aa: CASRGLAGDSPTDTQYF; CDR3nt: TGCGCCAGCAGGGGACTAGCGGGAGATTCCCCCACAGATACGCAGTATTTT
j_gene: TRBJ2-7; d_gene: .; v_gene: TRBV7-9; abundance: few; CDR3aa: CASSGTEFYEQYF; CDR3nt: TGTGCCAGCAGCGGCACAGAATTCTACGAGCAGTACTTC
j_gene: TRBJ2-7; d_gene: TRBD2; v_gene: TRBV5-1; abundance: .; CDR3aa: CASSLAFGLDSYEQYF; CDR3nt: TGCGCCAGCAGCTTGGCCTTCGGACTAGACTCCTACGAGCAGTACTTC
j_gene: TRBJ2-7; d_gene: .; v_gene: TRBV15; abundance: .; CDR3aa: CATSRDTRVSYEQYF; CDR3nt: TGTGCCACCAGCAGGGATACCAGGGTTAGCTACGAGCAGTACTTC
j_gene: TRBJ2-7; d_gene: .; v_gene: TRBV5-4; abundance: .; CDR3aa: CASSLDSTTYEQYF; CDR3nt: TGTGCCAGCAGCTTGGATTCTACCACCTACGAGCAGTACTTC
j_gene: TRBJ2-7; d_gene: TRBD1; v_gene: TRBV7-2; abundance: .; CDR3aa: CASSSDRGNYEQYF; CDR3nt: TGTGCCAGCAGTTCGGACAGGGGGAACTACGAGCAGTACTTC
j_gene: TRBJ2-5; d_gene: TRBD2; v_gene: TRBV5-6; abundance: .; CDR3aa: CASSRGEETQYF; CDR3nt: TGTGCCAGCTCTCGGGGGGAGGAGACCCAGTACTTC
j_gene: TRBJ2-7; d_gene: .; v_gene: TRBV9; abundance: few; CDR3aa: CASSASTQGYEQYF; CDR3nt: TGTGCCAGCAGCGCCAGCACCCAGGGATACGAGCAGTACTTC
j_gene: TRBJ2-2; d_gene: TRBD1; v_gene: TRBV9; abundance: .; CDR3aa: CASSAPGQGNTGELFF; CDR3nt: TGTGCCAGCAGCGCCCCGGGACAGGGGAACACCGGGGAGCTGTTTTTT
j_gene: TRBJ2-5; d_gene: TRBD2; v_gene: TRBV5-1; abundance: .; CDR3aa: CASSPGLAGEETQYF; CDR3nt: TGCGCCAGCAGCCCGGGACTAGCGGGAGAAGAGACCCAGTACTTC
j_gene: TRBJ2-1; d_gene: TRBD2; v_gene: TRBV9; abundance: .; CDR3aa: CASSSAGTSGNEQFF; CDR3nt: TGTGCCAGCAGCTCGGCCGGGACTAGCGGGAATGAGCAGTTCTTC
j_gene: TRBJ1-6; d_gene: .; v_gene: TRBV6-5; abundance: .; CDR3aa: CASTRSQGRNSPLHF; CDR3nt: TGTGCCAGCACCCGGTCCCAGGGCAGGAATTCACCCCTCCACTTT
j_gene: TRBJ1-1; d_gene: .; v_gene: TRBV6-5; abundance: .; CDR3aa: CASSLSGGAAFF; CDR3nt: TGTGCCAGCAGCTTAAGCGGGGGTGCAGCTTTCTTT
j_gene: TRBJ2-7; d_gene: TRBD2; v_gene: TRBV6-5; abundance: .; CDR3aa: CASSTLGRRYEQYF; CDR3nt: TGTGCCAGCAGTACGCTCGGGAGGCGATACGAGCAGTACTTC
j_gene: TRBJ1-2; d_gene: .; v_gene: TRBV5-4; abundance: .; CDR3aa: CASSWDNNYGYTF; CDR3nt: TGTGCCAGCAGCTGGGACAATAACTATGGCTACACCTTC
j_gene: TRBJ1-1; d_gene: TRBD1; v_gene: TRBV7-6; abundance: few; CDR3aa: CASSSDRGDVGTEAFF; CDR3nt: TGTGCCAGCAGCTCCGACAGGGGAGATGTGGGCACTGAAGCTTTCTTT
j_gene: TRBJ2-1; d_gene: .; v_gene: TRBV7-9; abundance: .; CDR3aa: CASSSQGGRGNEQFF; CDR3nt: TGTGCCAGCAGCTCCCAGGGGGGTCGAGGGAATGAGCAGTTCTTC
j_gene: TRBJ1-2; d_gene: TRBD1; v_gene: TRBV11-2; abundance: .; CDR3aa: CASSSYGTGNGYTF; CDR3nt: TGTGCCAGCAGCTCATATGGGACAGGGAATGGCTACACCTTC
j_gene: TRBJ1-5; d_gene: .; v_gene: TRBV6-1; abundance: .; CDR3aa: CASSEDRNPFRNQPQHF; CDR3nt: TGTGCCAGCAGTGAAGACAGGAATCCTTTTCGTAATCAGCCCCAGCATTTT
j_gene: TRBJ1-1; d_gene: .; v_gene: TRBV7-9; abundance: once; CDR3aa: CASSLGSGNTEAFF; CDR3nt: TGTGCCAGCAGCTTAGGCTCGGGAAACACTGAAGCTTTCTTT
j_gene: TRBJ2-3; d_gene: .; v_gene: TRBV6-5; abundance: .; CDR3aa: CATWAGAGWADTQYF; CDR3nt: TGTGCCACTTGGGCAGGGGCCGGGTGGGCAGATACGCAGTATTTT
j_gene: TRBJ2-7; d_gene: .; v_gene: TRBV5-1; abundance: .; CDR3aa: CASSPGISPYEQYF; CDR3nt: TGCGCCAGCAGCCCGGGGATCTCCCCCTACGAGCAGTACTTC
j_gene: TRBJ1-6; d_gene: .; v_gene: TRBV10-3; abundance: .; CDR3aa: CAISERLSPLHF; CDR3nt: TGTGCCATCAGTGAGCGTCTTTCACCCCTCCACTTT
j_gene: TRBJ2-7; d_gene: TRBD2; v_gene: TRBV19; abundance: .; CDR3aa: CASSRGLAESYEQYF; CDR3nt: TGTGCCAGTAGCCGAGGACTAGCGGAGTCCTACGAGCAGTACTTC
j_gene: TRBJ2-6; d_gene: TRBD1; v_gene: TRBV19; abundance: .; CDR3aa: CASSPGGSGANVLTF; CDR3nt: TGTGCCAGTAGTCCAGGGGGATCTGGGGCCAACGTCCTGACTTTC
j_gene: TRBJ1-1; d_gene: .; v_gene: TRBV27; abundance: .; CDR3aa: CASSLGRNTEAFF; CDR3nt: TGTGCCAGCAGTTTGGGCAGGAACACTGAAGCTTTCTTT
j_gene: TRBJ2-7; d_gene: .; v_gene: TRBV12-2; abundance: .; CDR3aa: CASRLVSETGHLYEQYF; CDR3nt: TGTGCAAGTCGCTTAGTATCCGAAACGGGACACCTATACGAGCAGTACTTC
j_gene: TRBJ2-7; d_gene: TRBD2; v_gene: TRBV6-6; abundance: .; CDR3aa: CASSTGTSGSYEQYF; CDR3nt: TGTGCCAGCAGCACCGGGACTAGCGGCTCCTACGAGCAGTACTTC
j_gene: TRBJ2-3; d_gene: TRBD2; v_gene: TRBV7-3; abundance: .; CDR3aa: CASSHWKRDSADTQYF; CDR3nt: TGTGCCAGCAGCCACTGGAAGCGGGACTCAGCAGATACGCAGTATTTT
j_gene: TRBJ1-1; d_gene: TRBD1; v_gene: TRBV27; abundance: few; CDR3aa: CASSYRGVNTEAFF; CDR3nt: TGTGCCAGCAGTTACAGGGGCGTGAACACTGAAGCTTTCTTT
j_gene: TRBJ2-5; d_gene: TRBD1; v_gene: TRBV7-8; abundance: .; CDR3aa: CASRLRLRQGGPQDQYF; CDR3nt: TGTGCCAGCAGGTTAAGACTCAGACAGGGCGGGCCCCAGGACCAGTACTTC
j_gene: TRBJ1-1; d_gene: TRBD1; v_gene: TRBV7-6; abundance: few; CDR3aa: CASSPSTGTGIEAFF; CDR3nt: TGTGCCAGCAGCCCGAGTACCGGGACAGGGATTGAAGCTTTCTTT
j_gene: TRBJ2-4; d_gene: .; v_gene: TRBV9; abundance: .; CDR3aa: CASSEALSGRSNIQYF; CDR3nt: TGTGCCAGCAGCGAGGCCTTGTCAGGGCGGTCAAACATTCAGTACTTC
j_gene: TRBJ2-1; d_gene: TRBD2; v_gene: TRBV7-3; abundance: .; CDR3aa: CASSSREGAYNEQFF; CDR3nt: TGTGCCAGCAGCTCCCGGGAGGGCGCCTACAATGAGCAGTTCTTC